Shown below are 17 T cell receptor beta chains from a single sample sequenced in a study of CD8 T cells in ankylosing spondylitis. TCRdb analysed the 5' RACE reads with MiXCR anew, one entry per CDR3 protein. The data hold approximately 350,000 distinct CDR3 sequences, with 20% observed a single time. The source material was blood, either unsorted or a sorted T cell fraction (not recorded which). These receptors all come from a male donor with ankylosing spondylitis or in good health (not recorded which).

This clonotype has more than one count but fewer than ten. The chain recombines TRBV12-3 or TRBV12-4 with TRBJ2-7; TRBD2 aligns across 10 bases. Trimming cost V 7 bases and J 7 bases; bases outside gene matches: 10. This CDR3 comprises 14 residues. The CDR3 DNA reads TGTGCCAGCACAACAAGCGGGGGGGCCTGGGAGCAGTACTTC. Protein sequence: CASTTSGGAWEQYF.

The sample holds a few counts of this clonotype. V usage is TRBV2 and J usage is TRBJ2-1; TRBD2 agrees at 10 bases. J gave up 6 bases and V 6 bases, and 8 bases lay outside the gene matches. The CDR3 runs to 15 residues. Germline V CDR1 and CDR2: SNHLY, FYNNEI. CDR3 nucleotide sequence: TGTGCCAGCAGGTCTAGCGGGGGCGGGGGCAATGAGCAGTTCTTC. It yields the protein CASRSSGGGGNEQFF.

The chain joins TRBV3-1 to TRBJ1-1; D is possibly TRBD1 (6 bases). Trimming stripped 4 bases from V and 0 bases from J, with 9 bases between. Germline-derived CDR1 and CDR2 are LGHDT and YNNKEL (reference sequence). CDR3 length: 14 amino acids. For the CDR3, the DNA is TGTGCCAGCAGCCCGGGACACTTGAACACTGAAGCTTTCTTT. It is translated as CASSPGHLNTEAFF.

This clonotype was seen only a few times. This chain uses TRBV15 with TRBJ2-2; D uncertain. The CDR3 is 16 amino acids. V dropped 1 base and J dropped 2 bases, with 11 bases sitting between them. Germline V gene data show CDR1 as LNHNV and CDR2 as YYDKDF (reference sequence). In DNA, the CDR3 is TGTGCCACCAGCAGAGGAGACATAGCCAACACCGGGGAGCTGTTTTTT. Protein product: CATSRGDIANTGELFF.

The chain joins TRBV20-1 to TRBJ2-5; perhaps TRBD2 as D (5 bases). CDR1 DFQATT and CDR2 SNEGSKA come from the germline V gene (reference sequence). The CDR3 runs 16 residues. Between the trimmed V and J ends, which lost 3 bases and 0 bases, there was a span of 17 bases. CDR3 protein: CSASLLGVEYQETQYF. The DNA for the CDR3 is TGCAGTGCTAGTCTGTTGGGAGTCGAGTACCAAGAGACCCAGTACTTC.

The CDR3 nucleotides read TGCAGCGTTGATGGGTACAATGAGCAGTTCTTC. This sequence encodes CSVDGYNEQFF. The chain uses TRBV29-1 and TRBJ2-1; D remains ambiguous. Germline CDR1 reads SQVTM; CDR2 reads ANQGSEA. The V and J ends lost 3 bases and 4 bases respectively, with 4 bases between them. The CDR3 is 11 amino acids.

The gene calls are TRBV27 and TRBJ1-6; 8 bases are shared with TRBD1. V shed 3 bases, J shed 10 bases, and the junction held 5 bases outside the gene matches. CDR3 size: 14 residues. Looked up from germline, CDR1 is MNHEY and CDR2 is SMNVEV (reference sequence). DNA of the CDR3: TGTGCCAGCAGTTTGAGGACAGGGTACTCACCCCTCCACTTT. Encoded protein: CASSLRTGYSPLHF.

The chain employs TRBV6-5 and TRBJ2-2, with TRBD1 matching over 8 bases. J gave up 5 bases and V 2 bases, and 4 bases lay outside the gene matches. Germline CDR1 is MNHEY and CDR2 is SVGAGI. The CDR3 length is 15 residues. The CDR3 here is CASSYETGETGELFF. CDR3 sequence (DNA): TGTGCCAGCAGTTACGAGACAGGGGAGACCGGGGAGCTGTTTTTT.

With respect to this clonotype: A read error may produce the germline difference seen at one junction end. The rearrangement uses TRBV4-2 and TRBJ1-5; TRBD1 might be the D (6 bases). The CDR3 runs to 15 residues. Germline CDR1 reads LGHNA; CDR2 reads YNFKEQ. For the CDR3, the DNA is TGTGCCAGCAGCCTCTGGACGGGGGGCAATCAGCACCAGCATTTT. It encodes CASSLWTGGNQHQHF.

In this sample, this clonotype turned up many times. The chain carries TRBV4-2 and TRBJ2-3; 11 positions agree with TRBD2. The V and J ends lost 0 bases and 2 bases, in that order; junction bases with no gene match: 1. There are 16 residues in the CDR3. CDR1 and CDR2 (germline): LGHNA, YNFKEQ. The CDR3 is CASSQDSGGDTDTQYF. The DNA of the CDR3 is TGTGCCAGCAGCCAAGATAGCGGGGGGGACACAGATACGCAGTATTTT.

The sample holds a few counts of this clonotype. The CDR3 nucleotides read TGCAGCGTTGGGGACAGGGAAGACACTGAAGCTTTCTTT. Translated: CSVGDREDTEAFF. The V call is TRBV29-1, the J call TRBJ1-1; 9 bases are a match to TRBD1. Germline V gene lookup returns CDR1 SQVTM and CDR2 ANQGSEA. The CDR3 loop spans 13 amino acids. V gave up 4 bases and J gave up 3 bases; unmatched junction bases: 3.

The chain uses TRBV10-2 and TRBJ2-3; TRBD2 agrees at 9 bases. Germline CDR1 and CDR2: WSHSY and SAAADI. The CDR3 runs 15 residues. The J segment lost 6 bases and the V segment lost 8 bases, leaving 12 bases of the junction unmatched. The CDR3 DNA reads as TGCGCCAGCTCTGCGTGGCGGGGGGGTCCTGATACGCAGTATTTT. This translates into CASSAWRGGPDTQYF.

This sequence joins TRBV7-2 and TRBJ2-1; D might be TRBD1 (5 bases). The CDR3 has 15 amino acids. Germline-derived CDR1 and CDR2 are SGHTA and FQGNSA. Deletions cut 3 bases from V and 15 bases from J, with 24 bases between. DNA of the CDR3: TGTGCCAGCAGCTTCTCAAACCTAGGACATTTCGCGGTGTTCTTC. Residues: CASSFSNLGHFAVFF.

The CDR3 region is CSVEIGAGGETQYF. DNA for the CDR3: TGCAGCGTTGAGATTGGGGCCGGAGGAGAGACCCAGTACTTC. The chain joins TRBV29-1 to TRBJ2-5; D assignment may be TRBD1 or TRBD2 (5 bases each). There are 14 residues in the CDR3. Germline lookup yields CDR1 SQVTM and CDR2 ANQGSEA. Trimming took 3 bases from V and 4 from J, leaving 15 bases between them.

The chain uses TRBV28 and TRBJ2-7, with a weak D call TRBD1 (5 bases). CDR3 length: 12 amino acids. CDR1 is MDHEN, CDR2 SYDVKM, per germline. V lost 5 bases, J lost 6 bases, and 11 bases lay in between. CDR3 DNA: TGTGCCAGCAGTAATCAGGGATCCGAGCAGTACTTC. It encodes CASSNQGSEQYF.

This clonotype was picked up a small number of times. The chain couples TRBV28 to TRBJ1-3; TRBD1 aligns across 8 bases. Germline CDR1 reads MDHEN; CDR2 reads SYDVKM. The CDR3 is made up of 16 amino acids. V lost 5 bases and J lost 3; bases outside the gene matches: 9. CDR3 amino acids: CASSPSDREVGNTIYF. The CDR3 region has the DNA TGTGCCAGCAGTCCGTCGGACAGGGAGGTTGGAAACACCATATATTTT.

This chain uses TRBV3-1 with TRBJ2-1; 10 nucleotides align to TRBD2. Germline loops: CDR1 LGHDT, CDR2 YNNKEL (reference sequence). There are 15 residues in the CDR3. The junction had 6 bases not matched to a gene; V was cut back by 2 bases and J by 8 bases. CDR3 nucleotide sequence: TGTGCCAGCAGCCAAACAGCGGGGGGGTCCGATGAGCAGTTCTTC. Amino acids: CASSQTAGGSDEQFF.